What follows are 15 T cell receptor beta chains derived from one specimen sequenced in a study of regulatory T cells in long-lasting Graves disease. Building of the TCR beta libraries involved iRepertoire HTBI primers and Arm-PCR of CDR3 regions. TCRdb re-analysed the multiplex PCR reads in MiXCR, keeping a single row per CDR3 protein. The table shows about 330,000 distinct CDR3 sequences, with about 16% occurring only once. The time point denotes: newly diagnosed GD, antithyroid drugs for less than 3 months. The TCR library was made from RNA that had been extracted from PBMCs in TRIzol. Another study also made use of these data, one on T cells in Graves' hyperthyroidism and ophthalmopathy.

The sample consisted of peripheral blood mononuclear cells (PBMCs), taken at new diagnosis, from a patient treated with antithyroid drugs. The source is a woman aged 18-29 years with Graves disease.

At least ten counts were recorded for this clonotype. The chain is built from TRBV6-1 and TRBJ1-1; a weak D match, TRBD1 (5 bases). The germline V gene has CDR1 MNHNS and CDR2 SASEGT. The V gene lost 6 bases and the J gene lost 5 bases, with 16 bases spanning the gap. The CDR3 is 14 residues long. Here the CDR3 reads CASSDPGNSTEAFF. CDR3 nucleotide sequence: TGTGCCAGCAGCGACCCAGGGAATTCTACTGAAGCTTTCTTT.

Many counts were recorded for this clonotype. The rearrangement links TRBV28 to TRBJ2-7; the D gene is possibly TRBD2 (6 bases). CDR1 MDHEN and CDR2 SYDVKM come from the germline V gene. This CDR3 region has 16 residues. V dropped 5 bases and J dropped 4 bases, with 21 bases sitting between them. DNA of the CDR3: TGTGCCAGCAGTACGGCCGGGGCGGGAAGTGGGTACGAGCAGTACTTC. Its protein is CASSTAGAGSGYEQYF.

As regards this clonotype: This CDR3 fails to terminate in the conserved phenylalanine or tryptophan, so it likely reflects a read error. This chain links TRBV11-3 with TRBJ1-1, with D unclear. Germline loops: CDR1 SGHNT, CDR2 YENEEA. This CDR3 region has 13 residues. The ends were cut back, 4 bases at V and 1 base at J, with 7 bases in the middle. DNA for the CDR3: TGTGCCAGCAGCTACCGACGGAACACTGAAGCTTTCTTG. Protein product: CASSYRRNTEAFL.

V is TRBV7-3 and J is TRBJ2-1, with D possibly being TRBD1 (6 bases). The V gene lost 0 bases and the J gene lost 3 bases, with 12 bases spanning the gap. There are 16 residues in the CDR3. The germline V gene has CDR1 SGHTA and CDR2 FQGTGA. In DNA form, the CDR3 reads TGTGCCAGCAGCTTAACGTCAGGGGACATCTACAATGAGCAGTTCTTC. Its protein is CASSLTSGDIYNEQFF.

The sample holds a few counts of this clonotype. The chain recombines TRBV19 with TRBJ1-1, with D unclear. This CDR3 comprises 16 residues. V was trimmed by 5 bases and J by 3 bases, leaving 19 bases between them. CDR1 is LNHDA, CDR2 SQIVND, per germline (reference sequence). CDR3 in DNA: TGTGCCAGTAGTCCCCCGGCCCGAGACATTCACACTGAAGCTTTCTTT. This encodes CASSPPARDIHTEAFF.

This clonotype was seen at least ten times. The V gene is TRBV2, the J gene TRBJ1-5; possibly TRBD1 for D (6 bases). Germline-derived CDR1 and CDR2 are SNHLY and FYNNEI. The V end lost 5 bases, the J end lost 5 bases, and 10 bases lay between the germline ends. CDR3 length equals 13 residues. The CDR3 protein is CASSPDSDQPQHF. The CDR3 coding sequence is TGTGCCAGCAGTCCGGACAGCGATCAGCCCCAGCATTTT.

The table lists this clonotype with a count of one. One junction end does not reproduce the germline sequence, and a read error may be involved. The chain joins TRBV6-2 or TRBV6-3 to TRBJ1-2; D might be TRBD1 (5 bases). The CDR3 loop spans 14 amino acids. Germline V gene sequence: CDR1 MNHEY, CDR2 SVGEGT. Written as DNA, the CDR3 is TGTGTCAGCAGTAACCCCCAGGGCGGGGACGGCTACACCTTC. This translates into CVSSNPQGGDGYTF.

This clonotype was counted between two and nine times. The V call is TRBV9, the J call TRBJ2-7, with 12 nucleotides matching TRBD2. The CDR3 is 15 amino acids. The V gene's germline CDR1 is SGDLS and CDR2 YYNGEE. The V segment lost 0 bases and the J segment 7 bases; nucleotides outside the gene matches: 5. CDR3 DNA sequence: TGTGCCAGCAGCGTAGAAGGACTAGCGGGATATGAGCAGTACTTC. Encoded protein: CASSVEGLAGYEQYF.

This clonotype showed up just a few times. The chain uses TRBV11-2 and TRBJ2-3, with D possibly TRBD1 on 6 matching bases. Germline CDR1 and CDR2: SGHAT and FQNNGV. V lost 5 bases, J lost 2 bases, and 11 bases lay in between. CDR3 length: 14 residues. The CDR3 sequence: CASSHWTDTDTQYF. The CDR3 DNA sequence: TGTGCCAGCAGCCATTGGACAGACACAGATACGCAGTATTTT.

This clonotype occurred many times. J is TRBJ2-7 and V is TRBV5-1, with a tentative D call TRBD1 (8 bases). The V gene's germline CDR1 is SGHRS and CDR2 YFSETQ. The CDR3 consists of 14 residues. V was trimmed by 4 bases and J by 6 bases, leaving 17 bases between them. The CDR3 region has the DNA TGCGCCAGCAGCACAGACAGGGGAGGGGGCGAGCAGTACTTC. Its translation is CASSTDRGGGEQYF. Together with reference TRBV5-1 and TRBJ2-7, the CDR3 gives the full variable domain: KAGVTQTPRYLIKTRGQQVTLSCSPISGHRSVSWYQQTPGQGLQFLFEYFSETQRNKGNFPGRFSGRQFSNSRSEMNVSTLELGDSALYLCASSTDRGGGEQYFGPGTRLTVT.

V and J are TRBV30 and TRBJ2-3, with D hard to call. Germline V lookup: CDR1 GTSNPN, CDR2 SVGIG (reference sequence). This CDR3 spans 18 amino acids. Trimming stripped 6 bases from V and 2 bases from J, with 27 bases between. The CDR3 DNA is TGTGCCTGCCTATATAGAGCCCAATGGGTAACCCACACAGATACGCAGTATTTT. Its translation is CACLYRAQWVTHTDTQYF.

The table lists this clonotype with many counts. This chain connects TRBV6-1 to TRBJ1-2, with a weak D call TRBD1 (5 bases). The CDR3 runs 12 residues. Deletions cut 8 bases from V and 3 bases from J, with 10 bases between. In germline, CDR1 is MNHNS, CDR2 SASEGT. DNA for the CDR3: TGTGCCAGCGTAGGGGATTACTATGGCTACACCTTC. It translates to CASVGDYYGYTF.

This clonotype was seen many times. The genes are TRBV2 and TRBJ2-5; D remains ambiguous. CDR1 and CDR2 (germline): SNHLY, FYNNEI. Trimming shortened V by 4 bases and J by 4 bases, and 7 bases separated the two germline ends. The CDR3 extends over 12 amino acids. The CDR3 sequence: CASSVLAETQYF. DNA of the CDR3: TGTGCCAGCAGTGTTTTGGCAGAGACCCAGTACTTC.

This clonotype was detected many times. V is TRBV5-1 and J is TRBJ2-2; D gene ambiguous. This CDR3 has 15 residues. V lost 1 base, J lost 0 bases, and 7 bases lay in between. CDR1 and CDR2 (germline): SGHRS, YFSETQ. CDR3 sequence (DNA): TGCGCCAGCAGCTTGCGGCAGGCGAACACCGGGGAGCTGTTTTTT. It translates to CASSLRQANTGELFF.

This clonotype was seen a few times. This chain links TRBV20-1 with TRBJ2-5; 7 bases are a match to TRBD2. The trim removed 0 bases at V and 5 bases at J, leaving 6 bases unmatched. The V gene's germline CDR1 is DFQATT and CDR2 SNEGSKA (reference sequence). CDR3 size: 14 residues. The CDR3 nucleotides are TGCAGTGCTAGAGATTGGGTACTAGCGGAGACCCAGTACTTC. It codes for CSARDWVLAETQYF.